The rows below give T cell receptor beta chains drawn from one sample of a study of T cell changes during pregnancy in multiple sclerosis. The assay was immunoSEQ multiplex PCR, and TCRdb's table has in-frame clones only and misses some. The sample lists almost 25,000 clones, around nine tenths occurring once. This specimen consisted of CD4+ T cells from peripheral blood mononuclear cells, obtained in the first trimester of pregnancy. Receptors were obtained from a female donor in good health, enrolled as a control in a pregnancy study. The CDR3 runs from the conserved cysteine through the conserved F or W. The D gene is left open where the match is weak. Clone size appears in some rows only: once, few, many, or a class for an expanded clone.

clone_size,j_call,v_call,d_call,cdr3_aa,cdr3_nt
.,TRBJ2-5,TRBV6-5,.,CASSLTGDLQETQYF,TGTGCCAGCAGTTTGACGGGGGACTTACAAGAGACCCAGTACTTC
.,TRBJ1-6,TRBV18,TRBD1,CASSPNPGQGSRNSPLHF,TGTGCCAGCTCTCCGAATCCGGGACAGGGATCGCGGAATTCACCCCTCCACTTT
few,TRBJ2-1,TRBV11-2,.,CASSFSAGSYEQFF,TGTGCCAGCAGCTTCTCGGCGGGGTCATATGAGCAGTTCTTC
.,TRBJ1-4,TRBV12-5,TRBD1,CASGQIGGVGEKLFF,TGTGCTAGTGGGCAGATAGGGGGCGTGGGTGAAAAACTGTTTTTT
.,TRBJ2-1,TRBV16,TRBD1,CASSHTGGGEQFF,TGTGCCAGCAGCCACACAGGGGGCGGTGAGCAGTTCTTC
.,TRBJ2-3,TRBV7-3,TRBD2,CASSSGTNRATDTQYF,TGTGCCAGCAGCTCCGGGACTAATCGGGCCACAGATACGCAGTATTTT
.,TRBJ1-2,TRBV5-1,.,CASSLVSISRIMGSRDGYTF,TGCGCCAGCAGCTTGGTTTCTATATCCAGGATCATGGGGAGCCGAGATGGCTACACCTTC
.,TRBJ2-2,TRBV5-4,.,CASSLSINTGELFF,TGTGCCAGCAGCCTCTCTATAAACACCGGGGAGCTGTTTTTT
.,TRBJ2-3,TRBV7-8,TRBD2,CASSLGLAGVDTQYF,TGTGCCAGCAGCTTAGGACTAGCGGGGGTGGATACGCAGTATTTT
.,TRBJ2-2,TRBV19,TRBD1,CASSQTGENTGELFF,TGTGCCAGTAGCCAGACAGGGGAAAACACCGGGGAGCTGTTTTTT
.,TRBJ2-7,TRBV4-1,.,CASSHPLSGQGHLREQYF,TGCGCCAGCAGCCACCCTCTCTCCGGGCAGGGGCACCTTAGGGAGCAGTACTTC
few,TRBJ1-1,TRBV29-1,.,CSVRAGHTNTEAFF,TGCAGCGTTCGTGCTGGACATACTAACACTGAAGCTTTCTTT
.,TRBJ2-5,TRBV7-3,TRBD2,CASSLKAGGSGAQYF,TGTGCCAGCAGCTTAAAGGCGGGGGGGTCCGGGGCCCAGTACTTC
.,TRBJ1-1,TRBV19,TRBD1,CASSPTGQVGTEAFF,TGTGCCAGTAGTCCGACGGGACAGGTTGGCACTGAAGCTTTCTTT
.,TRBJ2-2,TRBV4-1,TRBD2,CASSHGTSGKNTGELFF,TGCGCCAGCAGCCACGGGACTAGCGGGAAGAACACCGGGGAGCTGTTTTTT
.,TRBJ2-3,TRBV5-4,.,CASRPQGGDTQYF,TGTGCCAGCAGGCCGCAGGGGGGAGATACGCAGTATTTT
.,TRBJ2-1,TRBV5-6,TRBD2,CASSLRGGSFDEQFF,TGTGCCAGCAGCTTGCGGGGGGGTTCTTTTGATGAGCAGTTCTTC
.,TRBJ2-7,TRBV28,TRBD2,CASSPRGGAGEQYF,TGTGCCAGCAGTCCCCGGGGGGGAGCAGGTGAGCAGTACTTC
.,TRBJ2-3,TRBV6-1,.,CASSDTSTDTQYF,TGTGCCAGCAGTGACACTAGCACAGATACGCAGTATTTT
.,TRBJ2-1,TRBV2,TRBD2,CASKAGGGPNEQFF,TGTGCCAGCAAAGCTGGCGGGGGGCCCAATGAGCAGTTCTTC
.,TRBJ1-3,TRBV29-1,TRBD1,CSARTGKAGNTIYF,TGCAGCGCGCGGACAGGAAAGGCTGGAAACACCATATATTTT
.,TRBJ2-1,TRBV4-1,TRBD1,CASSQAGRGLHNEQFF,TGCGCCAGCAGCCAAGCGGGCAGGGGGCTCCACAATGAGCAGTTCTTC
few,TRBJ2-1,TRBV29-1,TRBD2,CSVVLAGGRYNEQFF,TGCAGCGTTGTGCTAGCGGGAGGACGATACAATGAGCAGTTCTTC
few,TRBJ1-1,TRBV29-1,TRBD1,CSVYSTSGGTEAFF,TGCAGCGTTTATTCCACGTCAGGGGGAACTGAAGCTTTCTTT
.,TRBJ2-7,TRBV2,.,CASSEALGEAYEQYF,TGTGCCAGCAGTGAAGCGCTTGGCGAGGCATACGAGCAGTACTTC
.,TRBJ1-3,TRBV30,.,CAWTIGNTIYF,TGTGCCTGGACAATTGGAAACACCATATATTTT
.,TRBJ1-6,TRBV9,.,CASSVAAADSPLHF,TGTGCCAGCAGCGTAGCCGCGGCGGATTCACCCCTCCACTTT
.,TRBJ1-5,TRBV19,TRBD1,CASGTGEYQPQHF,TGTGCCAGTGGGACAGGGGAGTATCAGCCCCAGCATTTT